The rows below give T cell receptor beta chains drawn from one sample of a study of shared clonotypes between healthy human individuals. Clones were sequenced by immunoSEQ multiplex PCR, and TCRdb holds only the in-frame ones, with some missing. The sample has about 1,500,000 clones, roughly 97% seen once; the top ten hold roughly 1.2%. Sequenced: naive CD4+ T cells sorted from blood. The receptors were gathered from a man aged 30-40 years in good health. The CDR3 runs from the conserved cysteine through the conserved F or W. A D gene is named only where the DNA matches it firmly. Size tells how often a clone was seen (once, few, many) or the class of an expanded clone, and some rows leave it out.

cdr3_nt cdr3_aa cdr3_length d_call v_call clone_size j_call
TGTGCCAGCAGCTTGAGGATGTCAGGGCCCCACCAAGAGACCCAGTACTTC CASSLRMSGPHQETQYF 17 - TRBV5-6 - TRBJ2-5
TGTGCTACACAGACAGCGTCACACAATTTGAACACTGAAGCTTTCTTT CATQTASHNLNTEAFF 16 - TRBV12-5 once TRBJ1-1
TGTGCCAGCAGCTTGGCCACCCAAAAAGAGACCCAGTACTTC CASSLATQKETQYF 14 - TRBV5-4 once TRBJ2-5
TGTGCCAGTAGTTCAGGAACCTACTATGGCTACACCTTC CASSSGTYYGYTF 13 - TRBV19 - TRBJ1-2
TGTGCCAGCAGTTTGGGGGCGACAGGGAAAAAACTGTTTTTT CASSLGATGKKLFF 14 TRBD1 TRBV28 once TRBJ1-4
TGCGCCAGCAGTCAGGGAGGAGATACGCAGTATTTT CASSQGGDTQYF 12 - TRBV23-1 - TRBJ2-3
TGTGCCAGCAGCTTAGCAGGGGGGACCACCTACGAGCAGTACTTC CASSLAGGTTYEQYF 15 - TRBV7-6 - TRBJ2-7
TGTGCCAGCAGCCTTGTGGGGGTCCTTCTAACAGGGGAGCTGTTTTTT CASSLVGVLLTGELFF 16 - TRBV5-5 once TRBJ2-2
TGTGCCAGCAGTTCCTCTACGGGGTGGGGAAATGAGCAGTTCTTC CASSSSTGWGNEQFF 15 - TRBV28 - TRBJ2-1
TGCAGCGTTGTTGGGTCCTTGGGGCAGCCCCAGCATTTT CSVVGSLGQPQHF 13 - TRBV29-1 - TRBJ1-5
TGTGCCAGTAGTACGCCGGGCCTCACAGATACGCAGTATTTT CASSTPGLTDTQYF 14 - TRBV19 - TRBJ2-3
TGTGCCAGCAGCCCAACAGAGCCCCAAGAGACCCAGTACTTC CASSPTEPQETQYF 14 - TRBV7-9 - TRBJ2-5
TGTGCCAGCAGCTTGGCGAGCGGGAACGACGAGCAGTACTTC CASSLASGNDEQYF 14 TRBD2 TRBV5-4 - TRBJ2-7
TGCGCCAGCAGCCACGGGACAGCCCAAGAGACCCAGTACTTC CASSHGTAQETQYF 14 TRBD1 TRBV5-1 - TRBJ2-5
TGTGCCAGCAGCTTGACGGGATCCGGGGAGCTGTTTTTT CASSLTGSGELFF 13 - TRBV5-4 - TRBJ2-2
TGTGCCAGCAGCTTAGGGTCATGGGGTCTTGCCTACGAGCAGTACTTC CASSLGSWGLAYEQYF 16 - TRBV7-2 - TRBJ2-7
TGTGCCAGCAGTGAATACGGCGGCTCCTACAATGAGCAGTTCTTC CASSEYGGSYNEQFF 15 - TRBV25-1 - TRBJ2-1
TGTGCCAGCAGTGCACGGGACAGGGTGGATGGCTACACCTTC CASSARDRVDGYTF 14 TRBD1 TRBV6-1 once TRBJ1-2
TGCGCCAGCAGCTTGATTGGGACAGGTGTATACGAGCAGTACTTC CASSLIGTGVYEQYF 15 TRBD1 TRBV5-1 - TRBJ2-7
TGCAGCGTGCTCCGGGGGATTGAAGCTTTCTTT CSVLRGIEAFF 11 - TRBV29-1 - TRBJ1-1
TGTGCCAGCTCACCGCGCGGGAGGGACCCACAAGAGACCCAGTACTTC CASSPRGRDPQETQYF 16 TRBD2 TRBV18 - TRBJ2-5
TGTGCCAGCAGTGACGGCTGGGATAACAATGAGCAGTTCTTC CASSDGWDNNEQFF 14 - TRBV2 - TRBJ2-1
TGCGCCAGCAGCTTGGGACCTGCCTACGAGCAGTACTTC CASSLGPAYEQYF 13 - TRBV5-1 - TRBJ2-7
TGTGCCTCCTGGATGGATGGCGGGGAGCAGTACTTC CASWMDGGEQYF 12 - TRBV10-3 - TRBJ2-7
TGTGCCAGTAGTACTCCAGGACAGGGAAGTCAGCCCCAGCATTTT CASSTPGQGSQPQHF 15 TRBD1 TRBV19 - TRBJ1-5
TGTGCCAGCAGTTTACTAGGGGCGACTGAAGCTTTCTTT CASSLLGATEAFF 13 - TRBV28 - TRBJ1-1
TGCGCCAGCAGCTTGGTTAGTTCGGGGGAGACCCAGTACTTC CASSLVSSGETQYF 14 - TRBV5-1 once TRBJ2-5
TGCGCCAGCAGCCCTATCACACAGGGGTGGTACGAGCAGTACTTC CASSPITQGWYEQYF 15 TRBD1 TRBV5-1 once TRBJ2-7
TGTGCCAGTAGAGCGGGAGCGTCCTACAATGAGCAGTTCTTC CASRAGASYNEQFF 14 TRBD2 TRBV19 - TRBJ2-1
TGTGCCAGCAGAAGCGGGGACGAGCAGTACTTC CASRSGDEQYF 11 TRBD2 TRBV6-5 - TRBJ2-7
TGTGCCAGCAGCGTTTCGAGGCTAGCGGGAAACAATGAGCAGTTCTTC CASSVSRLAGNNEQFF 16 TRBD2 TRBV9 - TRBJ2-1
TGTGCCAGCGCACTAGCGGAAGGGCCAGAACAGTTCTTC CASALAEGPEQFF 13 TRBD2 TRBV6-1 - TRBJ2-1
TGTGCTAGCAGCTCCGAAACTAGCGGGAGCCAATTCTTC CASSSETSGSQFF 13 TRBD2 TRBV7-7 - TRBJ2-1